Detailed here is one T cell receptor beta chain. The data derive from a study of blood T cell repertoires in COVID-19. About the research overall: Collection of acute and convalescent COVID-19 samples took place in the United States, Italy and Spain. The analysed material was cDNA or gDNA that came from T cells, B-cell-depleted T cells, or PBMCs.

Authors' processing steps: Reference gene primer amplification gave nucleated cell count estimates. Measured with immunoSEQ multiplex PCR; TCRdb has only the in-frame clones, and not every one. D and trimming come from the DNA, and the V and J calls and clone size come from that table. Of roughly 200,000 clones listed, 86% are singletons. The CDR3 is 11 amino acids. Germline V gene lookup returns CDR1 KGHSH and CDR2 LQKENI. Trimming stripped 4 bases from V and 4 bases from J, with 3 bases between. The specimen was peripheral blood. The receptor's source is a woman between 25 and 40 years old with active or convalescent COVID-19. The genes are TRBV18 and TRBJ2-3; D gene unclear. CDR3 protein: CASSRADTQYF. CDR3 nucleotide sequence: TGTGCCAGCTCACGCGCAGATACGCAGTATTTT.